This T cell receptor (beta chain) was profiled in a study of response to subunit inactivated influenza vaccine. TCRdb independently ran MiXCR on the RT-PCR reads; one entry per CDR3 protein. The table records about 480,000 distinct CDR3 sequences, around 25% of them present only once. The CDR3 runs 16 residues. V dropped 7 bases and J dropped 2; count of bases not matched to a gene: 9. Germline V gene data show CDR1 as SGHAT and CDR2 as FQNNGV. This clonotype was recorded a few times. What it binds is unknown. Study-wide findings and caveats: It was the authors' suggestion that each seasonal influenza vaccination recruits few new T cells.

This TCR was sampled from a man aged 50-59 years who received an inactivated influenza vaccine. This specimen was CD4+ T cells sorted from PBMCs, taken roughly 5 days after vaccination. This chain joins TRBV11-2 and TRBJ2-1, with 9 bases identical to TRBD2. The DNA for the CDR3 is TGTGCCAGCACAACAGGAGGACTAGCGCCCTACAATGAGCAGTTCTTC. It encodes CASTTGGLAPYNEQFF.